This T cell receptor beta chain was found in a study of CD8 T cells in Susac syndrome (dated by TCRdb to the late 2010s). About the full investigation: Whether CD8+ T cell activation and differentiation in Susac syndrome was antigen driven was tested using repertoire sequencing. Clonality of the CD8+ T cell repertoire was compared between about a dozen healthy donors, roughly 14 Susac syndrome patients and approximately 16 multiple sclerosis patients. What the work shows at the level of the full study, not this receptor alone: The number of individuals in the TCR sequencing and HLA analysis was acknowledged as relatively small.

The trim is 2 bases for V and 10 bases for J, with a gap of 22 bases between the germline ends. Taken from the germline V gene (reference sequence), the CDR1 and CDR2 loops are SGHNT and YYREEE. The CDR3 goes from the cysteine to the phenylalanine over 16 residues. The entry retains the CDR3 DNA only, 48 bases that are in frame from base 1. This clonotype was seen just once. Which antigen it targets is not known. Per-nucleotide qualities are absent, and no much larger clonotype sits a single base away. A single read constitutes weak evidence. RNA was extracted using the RNeasy kit, and roughly 0.45 to 1 microgram was reverse transcribed with random hexamers. The immunoSEQ multiplex PCR assay, covering 54 Vbeta and 13 Jbeta segments, was used to amplify TCR beta CDR3 regions. PCR amplification bias was corrected using a synthetic template baseline for primer optimization and computational correction. The paper's data handling went like this. Only productive sequences were kept, with reads annotated to V, D and J genes according to IMGT and analyzed in immunoSEQ Analyzer. Clonality was computed as one minus Shannon entropy normalized by log2 of the number of productive unique sequences. Public and private clones were assessed among the 100 most prevalent clones of each patient and control. Clones were defined as Susac-specific if absent from the healthy and MS cohorts, from 1052 published viral clones and from other ImmuneACCESS disease sequences. Through fastp at Q25 and MiXCR, TCRdb rebuilt clones from the public reads, retaining in-frame beta chains. Duplicate CDR3 protein sequences are folded into a single record with the most common DNA and genes. None of the V and J calls come from the authors' own analysis; TCRdb made them. In all, the sample holds a few hundred thousand distinct CDR3 sequences, and more than 80% of those were seen once. The top ten clonotypes cover around 0.12% of the sample.

Peripheral blood CD8+ and CD4+ T cells from healthy donors, Susac syndrome patients and multiple sclerosis patients were profiled using high-throughput TCR beta sequencing. Treatment-naive patients with stable or active relapsing-remitting disease fulfilling revised McDonald criteria were used as multiple sclerosis controls. Bulk CD8+ and CD4+ T cells were purified magnetically by negative isolation, whereas CD8+ TEMRA cells were enriched by FACS. Blood was collected in EDTA tubes and processed within 24 hours, with PBMCs isolated through density gradient centrifugation. PBMCs intended for TCR sequencing were cryopreserved in liquid nitrogen and thawed later in a water bath at 37 degrees C. A purity of at least 90% was achieved for sorted or isolated CD4+, CD8+ and CD8+ TEMRA cells.

The chain joins TRBV5-4 to TRBJ2-1; the best D guess is TRBD2, with 7 bases matching. Sequenced input: CD8+ T cells from PBMCs. This receptor was taken from a human donor with multiple sclerosis. The DNA reads as follows: TGTGCCAGCAGCTTTCTGAGCGGGACATACGAGGGGGAGCAGTTCTTC. Translated, this gives CASSFLSGTYEGEQFF.